What follows are 9 T cell receptor beta chains derived from one specimen sequenced in a study of blood T cell repertoires in COVID-19. Method: immunoSEQ multiplex PCR; TCRdb's copy keeps in-frame clones and lacks some. The sample lists under 300,000 clones; approximately 86% were seen once. Sequenced input: PBMCs or T cells enriched from blood (not recorded which). The receptors here all came from a woman aged 50 to 65 who had recovered from COVID-19.

The rearrangement uses TRBV3-1 (or the pseudogene TRBV3-2) and TRBJ1-1; D uncertain. V lost 5 bases to trimming and J lost 12 bases, with 13 bases between them. Per the germline V gene, CDR1 is LGHDT and CDR2 is YNNKEL (reference sequence). The CDR3 runs to 11 residues. The CDR3 sequence: CASSSPVGSFF. CDR3 bases: TGTGCCAGCAGCTCCCCGGTGGGCTCTTTCTTT.

CDR3 sequence (DNA): TGTGCCAGCACCGGAAGCGGGACTTTCTACGAGCAGTACTTC. Encoded protein: CASTGSGTFYEQYF. The V gene is TRBV6-6, the J gene TRBJ2-7, with 7 bases matching TRBD2. CDR1 MNHNY and CDR2 SVGAGI come from the germline V gene (reference sequence). The V and J ends lost 7 bases and 3 bases, in that order; junction bases with no gene match: 9. The CDR3 has 14 residues.

The chain couples TRBV12-3 or TRBV12-4 to TRBJ2-1; tentatively, D is TRBD2 (5 bases). V gave up 5 bases and J gave up 8 bases, with 13 bases separating them. This CDR3 spans 13 amino acids. This CDR3 is CASSRGVIDEQFF. CDR3 coding DNA: TGTGCCAGCAGTCGGGGAGTTATCGATGAGCAGTTCTTC.

This chain joins TRBV5-6 and TRBJ1-1; D gene ambiguous. Trimming took 4 bases from V and 4 from J, leaving 17 bases between them. The germline V gene encodes CDR1 SGHDT and CDR2 YYEEEE. The CDR3 consists of 15 residues. Here the CDR3 DNA reads TGTGCCAGCAGCCCCGATCGAGGCTCGGGCACTGAAGCTTTCTTT. Translated, it gives CASSPDRGSGTEAFF.

The gene calls are TRBV4-3 and TRBJ2-3; no clear D. The V and J ends lost 0 bases and 4 bases respectively, with 5 bases between them. Germline loops: CDR1 LGHNA, CDR2 YSLEER. The CDR3 loop spans 13 amino acids. This CDR3 reads CASSQEQSDTQYF. As DNA, the CDR3 is TGCGCCAGCAGCCAAGAGCAGTCAGATACGCAGTATTTT.

The gene calls are TRBV28 and TRBJ2-1, with 8 bases lining up with TRBD2. Germline-derived CDR1 and CDR2 are MDHEN and SYDVKM. CDR3 length: 14 residues. With 9 bases clipped from V and 5 bases from J, the junction kept 9 bases outside the gene matches. The CDR3 bases are TGTGCCAGTAATTATGGCGGGAGGCACAATGAGCAGTTCTTC. It is translated as CASNYGGRHNEQFF.

The CDR3 loop is CASTGESYEQYF. The CDR3 nucleotides read TGTGCCAGCACGGGGGAGTCTTACGAGCAGTACTTC. This chain connects TRBV2 to TRBJ2-7; a weak D match, TRBD2 (6 bases). CDR1 is SNHLY, CDR2 FYNNEI, per germline. The CDR3 loop spans 12 amino acids. V lost 7 bases and J 4 bases, leaving 11 bases between the germline ends.

The V call is TRBV30, the J call TRBJ1-1, with D perhaps matching TRBD1 (6 bases). Trimming cost V 0 bases and J 1 base, with 9 bases left between them. CDR1 and CDR2 (germline): GTSNPN, SVGIG (reference sequence). The CDR3 runs to 14 residues. The CDR3 reads CAWSVGQRNTEAFF. The CDR3 DNA reads as TGTGCCTGGAGTGTAGGACAGAGGAACACTGAAGCTTTCTTT.

This chain uses TRBV5-4 with TRBJ1-4, with 8 bases aligning to TRBD1. The ends lost 3 bases at V and 0 bases at J; junction bases unmatched: 4. The CDR3 spans 16 residues. CDR1 is SGHNT and CDR2 is YYREEE in the germline V gene (reference sequence). CDR3 protein: CASSYGQGSTNEKLFF. CDR3 coding DNA: TGTGCCAGCAGCTATGGACAGGGTTCAACTAATGAAAAACTGTTTTTT.